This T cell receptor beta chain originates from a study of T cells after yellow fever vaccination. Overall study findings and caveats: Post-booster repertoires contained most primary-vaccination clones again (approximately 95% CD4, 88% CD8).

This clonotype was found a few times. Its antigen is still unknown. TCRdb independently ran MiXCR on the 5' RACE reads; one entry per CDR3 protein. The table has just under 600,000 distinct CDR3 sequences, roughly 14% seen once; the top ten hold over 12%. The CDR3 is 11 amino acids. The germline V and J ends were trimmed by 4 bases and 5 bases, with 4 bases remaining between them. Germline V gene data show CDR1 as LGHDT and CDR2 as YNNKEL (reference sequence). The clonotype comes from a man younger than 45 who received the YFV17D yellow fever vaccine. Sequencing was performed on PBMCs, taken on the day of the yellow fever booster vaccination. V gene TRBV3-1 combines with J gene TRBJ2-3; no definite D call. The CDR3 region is CASSRKDTQYF. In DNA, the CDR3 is TGTGCCAGCAGCCGTAAAGATACGCAGTATTTT.